The 19 T cell receptor beta chains given below trace back to one sample, sequenced in a study of cytomegalovirus exposure and HLA in healthy donors. PCR used 60 Vbeta primers and 13 Jbeta primers. Sequencing used immunoSEQ multiplex PCR; TCRdb keeps in-frame clones, though not all of them. The sample consists of 100,000 to 150,000 clones, 80% of them appearing once. Sequenced material: PBMCs. All receptors derive from a man between 35 and 55 years old in good health and CMV-seronegative.

This clone was detected only once. The CDR3 nucleotides read TGTGCCAGCAGTGAATTGCCCTCACTTGAAGCTTTCTTT. It translates to CASSELPSLEAFF. This chain connects TRBV6-1 to TRBJ1-1; D not resolved. The CDR3 covers 13 residues. V gave up 2 bases and J gave up 7 bases, with 11 bases separating them. CDR1 and CDR2 from the germline V gene are MNHNS and SASEGT.

The chain is built from TRBV23-1 and TRBJ1-1; 7 bases are shared with TRBD1. TRBV23-1 is marked as an open reading frame, function uncertain. The trim removed 3 bases at V and 6 bases at J, leaving 7 bases unmatched. The CDR3 runs to 14 residues. As DNA, the CDR3 is TGCGCCAGCAGTCACCGACAGGGAAGGGCTGAAGCTTTCTTT. Translated: CASSHRQGRAEAFF.

The J gene is TRBJ2-2, the V gene TRBV5-1; D is perhaps TRBD2 (5 bases). Germline loops: CDR1 SGHRS, CDR2 YFSETQ. The V end lost 0 bases, the J end lost 3 bases, and 15 bases lay between the germline ends. The CDR3 has 17 amino acids. CDR3 sequence: CASSLGPNNGDTGELFF. The CDR3 DNA sequence: TGCGCCAGCAGCTTGGGGCCTAATAACGGGGACACCGGGGAGCTGTTTTTT.

The chain joins TRBV5-6 to TRBJ1-1; tentative D call: TRBD1 (5 bases). This CDR3 has 12 residues. CDR1 SGHDT and CDR2 YYEEEE come from the germline V gene. The V gene lost 3 bases and the J gene lost 4 bases, with 7 bases spanning the gap. The CDR3 sequence: CASSWRGTEAFF. The CDR3 region has the DNA TGTGCCAGCAGCTGGAGGGGCACTGAAGCTTTCTTT.

The chain joins TRBV20-1 to TRBJ1-5; D uncertain. V was clipped by 0 bases and J by 13 bases, with 10 bases between them. CDR1 is DFQATT, CDR2 SNEGSKA, per germline (reference sequence). This CDR3 contains 11 residues. Written as DNA, the CDR3 is TGCAGTGCTAGAGATTACGGCGGACAGCATTTT. Encoded protein: CSARDYGGQHF.

The chain recombines TRBV7-9 with TRBJ1-3, with 7 bases lining up with TRBD1. The CDR3 length is 14 residues. CDR1 and CDR2 from the germline V gene are SEHNR and FQNEAQ (reference sequence). V was clipped by 6 bases and J by 2 bases; unmatched bases: 4. The CDR3 DNA follows: TGTGCCAGCAGACAAACAGGGGCTGGAAACACCATATATTTT. Amino acid sequence: CASRQTGAGNTIYF.

The chain carries TRBV6-4 and TRBJ1-1; D ambiguous. V was shortened by 3 bases and J by 3 bases, with 11 bases between the two germline ends. The germline CDR1 and CDR2 sequences are MRHNA and SNTAGT. The CDR3 totals 14 residues. The CDR3 sequence: CASSEQSTDTEAFF. The CDR3 nucleotides read TGTGCCAGCAGTGAACAGTCCACAGACACTGAAGCTTTCTTT.

The chain uses TRBV4-1 and TRBJ2-2, with 8 bases matching TRBD1. CDR1 and CDR2 from the germline V gene are MGHRA and YSYEKL. V lost 4 bases to trimming and J lost 4 bases; unmatched junction nucleotides: 5. The CDR3 extends over 15 amino acids. CDR3 sequence reads: CASSLFGQGTGELFF. The CDR3 nucleotides read TGCGCCAGCAGCCTATTTGGACAGGGCACCGGGGAGCTGTTTTTT.

The V call is TRBV2, the J call TRBJ1-1; 7 bases match TRBD1. The CDR3 extends over 13 amino acids. Germline V CDR1 and CDR2: SNHLY, FYNNEI. Trimming cost V 11 bases and J 0 bases; bases outside gene matches: 6. The CDR3 nucleotides read TGTGCCGGGGGACAGAATCTGAACACTGAAGCTTTCTTT. Translation gives CAGGQNLNTEAFF.

The genes are TRBV5-1 and TRBJ2-3; no clear D. V lost 1 base to trimming and J lost 2 bases, with 8 bases between them. The CDR3 totals 14 residues. Germline lookup yields CDR1 SGHRS and CDR2 YFSETQ. The CDR3 protein is CASSLRQDTDTQYF. The CDR3 DNA sequence: TGCGCCAGCAGCTTGAGGCAGGACACAGATACGCAGTATTTT.

As for this clone: A read error may produce the germline difference seen at one junction end. V usage is TRBV6-5 and J usage is TRBJ2-7; TRBD1 agrees at 7 bases. This CDR3 spans 15 amino acids. Germline loops: CDR1 MNHEY, CDR2 SVGAGI. The CDR3 reads CASSYASGQSYERYF. The CDR3 DNA reads TGTGCCAGCAGTTACGCCTCGGGACAGTCCTACGAGCGGTACTTC.

This chain connects TRBV5-6 to TRBJ1-4; 8 bases match TRBD1. With V trimmed by 4 bases and J by 12 bases, 20 bases remained unmatched. This CDR3 has 17 residues. Germline assignment: CDR1 SGHDT and CDR2 YYEEEE. CDR3 in DNA: TGTGCCAGCAGCCTGATCCGGGACAGGATAGATGAAAGTGAACTGTTTTTT. Residues: CASSLIRDRIDESELFF.

The chain employs TRBV5-1 and TRBJ1-4; D possibly corresponds to TRBD1 (5 bases). The CDR3 runs 14 residues. Germline V gene data show CDR1 as SGHRS and CDR2 as YFSETQ. Trimming stripped 0 bases from V and 8 bases from J, with 11 bases between. The CDR3 bases are TGCGCCAGCAGCTTGGCCGCCCGGGGGGAAAAACTGTTTTTT. Translation gives CASSLAARGEKLFF.

The V gene is TRBV10-3, the J gene TRBJ1-5; 8 nucleotides line up with TRBD1. Looked up from germline, CDR1 is ENHRY and CDR2 is SYGVKD. The V gene end was trimmed by 7 bases and the J gene end by 9 bases; junction bases not matched to a gene: 11. This CDR3 contains 14 residues. The DNA of the CDR3 is TGTGCCATCACAGCGGACAGGGCTACGGGGCCCCAGCATTTT. This sequence encodes CAITADRATGPQHF.

The genes are TRBV9 and TRBJ2-1, with D perhaps TRBD2 (5 bases). This CDR3 is built from 14 residues. Germline V gives CDR1 SGDLS, CDR2 YYNGEE. The V end was cut by 0 bases, the J end by 9 bases, with 13 bases between. The CDR3 is CASSVATSRGEQFF. In nucleotides, the CDR3 is TGTGCCAGCAGCGTAGCGACTTCCCGGGGTGAGCAGTTCTTC.

The CDR3 region has the DNA TGTGCCAGTAGTCGGGACAGCCAAGAGACCCAGTACTTC. Translation gives CASSRDSQETQYF. The chain recombines TRBV19 with TRBJ2-5; 7 bases agree with TRBD1. Germline lookup yields CDR1 LNHDA and CDR2 SQIVND (reference sequence). The CDR3 consists of 13 residues. Trimming removed 5 bases from V and 1 base from J; junction bases left unmatched: 1. Based on the CDR3 plus reference TRBV19 and TRBJ2-5, the full variable domain is DGGITQSPKYLFRKEGQNVTLSCEQNLNHDAMYWYRQDPGQGLRLIYYSQIVNDFQKGDIAEGYSVSREKKESFPLTVTSAQKNPTAFYLCASSRDSQETQYFGPGTRLLVL.

This clone was observed a handful of times. This same CDR3 is encoded by further DNA sequences in the sample. The chain joins TRBV2 to TRBJ1-5; D remains unclear. CDR3 length: 16 amino acids. Trimming removed 5 bases at V and 3 bases at J, with 17 bases between. The germline V gene encodes CDR1 SNHLY and CDR2 FYNNEI. The CDR3 protein is CASSTEDSRTNQPQHF. In DNA form, the CDR3 reads TGTGCCAGCAGTACGGAGGACTCCCGAACCAATCAGCCCCAGCATTTT.

The chain employs TRBV29-1 and TRBJ2-1, with 7 bases fitting TRBD1. Looked up from germline, CDR1 is SQVTM and CDR2 is ANQGSEA. V was pared by 1 base and J by 5 bases, with 5 bases of the junction left unmatched. This CDR3 region has 14 residues. DNA for the CDR3: TGCAGCGTTGAAGGACAGGGTCTCGACAATGAGCAGTTCTTC. It encodes CSVEGQGLDNEQFF.

A note on this clone: Distinct nucleotide sequences in the sample also encode this CDR3. The rearrangement links TRBV5-1 to TRBJ2-7; D unresolved. The CDR3 runs 14 residues. Per germline, CDR1 SGHRS and CDR2 YFSETQ. Trimming shortened V by 2 bases and J by 2 bases, and 11 bases separated the two germline ends. The CDR3 DNA reads as TGCGCCAGCAGCTTAGGCGGTGGCCCCTACGAGCAGTACTTC. Translating it yields CASSLGGGPYEQYF.